These 27 T cell receptor beta chains originate from one sample sequenced in a study of blood T cells in healthy people across ages. It was with a sample-barcoded 5' primer and a J-beta primer mix that a second PCR of about 6 to 12 cycles was run. TCRdb redid the calling of the 5' RACE reads with MiXCR, one entry per CDR3 protein. The sample consists of hundreds of thousands of distinct CDR3 sequences, around 46% of them appearing once. The sequenced material came from blood. These receptors all come from a woman aged 55-70 years in good health.

This clonotype was seen at least ten times. The chain's CDR3 is CSGTGTGKGEQYF. The CDR3 DNA reads as TGCAGCGGTACCGGGACAGGGAAAGGGGAGCAGTACTTC. The V call is TRBV29-1, the J call TRBJ2-7; 9 nucleotides agree with TRBD1. Germline V gene lookup returns CDR1 SQVTM and CDR2 ANQGSEA. With V trimmed by 7 bases and J by 7 bases, 11 bases remained unmatched. The CDR3 contains 13 residues.

The chain couples TRBV6-2 or TRBV6-3 to TRBJ2-5, with TRBD2 matching over 7 bases. The J call could be wrong; TRBJ2-4 is a better fit for the DNA end. The CDR3 is 15 amino acids. Germline-derived CDR1 and CDR2 are MNHEY and SVGEGT. This CDR3 is CASSDPGPGGNIQYF. The CDR3 DNA reads as TGTGCCAGCAGTGACCCGGGACCGGGGGGAAACATTCAGTACTTC.

This clonotype has a single count. This chain connects TRBV28 to TRBJ1-5; D call uncertain. Deletions cut 7 bases from V and 0 bases from J, with 13 bases between. This CDR3 has 15 residues. From germline, CDR1 is MDHEN and CDR2 SYDVKM. The DNA of the CDR3 is TGTGCCAGCACCCTGGCGGGTTATAGCAATCAGCCCCAGCATTTT. Translation: CASTLAGYSNQPQHF.

The J gene is TRBJ1-2, the V gene TRBV12-3 or TRBV12-4; D is unresolved. V lost 3 bases to trimming and J lost 7 bases, with 15 bases between them. CDR3 size: 14 residues. The CDR3 sequence is CASSLSGRNLGYTF. In nucleotides, the CDR3 is TGTGCCAGCAGTTTGTCCGGGAGGAACCTTGGCTACACCTTC.

This clonotype came up a few times. The rearrangement joins TRBV7-8 to TRBJ2-3; 9 nucleotides match TRBD2. Germline V lookup: CDR1 SGHVS, CDR2 FQNEAQ. Losses at the gene ends were 2 bases for V and 3 bases for J; bases not matched to a gene: 6. The CDR3 is 16 amino acids. CDR3 residues: CASSLSSSGATDTQYF. The CDR3 DNA is TGTGCCAGCAGCTTAAGCTCTAGCGGGGCAACAGATACGCAGTATTTT.

This clonotype has more than one count but fewer than ten. The rearrangement joins TRBV28 to TRBJ2-1, with 11 bases lining up with TRBD2. The trim removed 4 bases at V and 7 bases at J, leaving 9 bases unmatched. Germline CDR1 and CDR2: MDHEN and SYDVKM. The CDR3 contains 16 residues. The CDR3 loop reads CASSSVAGGGVNEQFF. The DNA of the CDR3 is TGTGCCAGCAGTTCCGTAGCGGGAGGGGGAGTAAATGAGCAGTTCTTC.

CDR3 sequence: CASSYAGNQETQYF. DNA for the CDR3: TGTGCCAGCAGTTACGCGGGGAACCAAGAGACCCAGTACTTC. The rearrangement links TRBV6-5 to TRBJ2-5, with D perhaps matching TRBD2 (6 bases). Germline V gene sequence: CDR1 MNHEY, CDR2 SVGAGI. The germline V and J ends were trimmed by 2 bases and 0 bases, with 7 bases remaining between them. The CDR3 runs 14 residues.

In its sample, this clonotype was seen a few times. Given a much more abundant clone one base away, this may be a read error. V and J are TRBV29-1 and TRBJ2-5; TRBD1 is a possible D gene (6 bases). With the DNA end fitting TRBJ2-1 better, the J assignment may be wrong. The CDR3 runs to 13 residues. Germline CDR1 is SQVTM and CDR2 is ANQGSEA. The CDR3 here is CSVRGHNQETQFF. The CDR3 bases are TGCAGCGTTCGGGGACATAACCAAGAGACCCAGTTCTTC.

This clonotype was counted ten times or more. The V gene is TRBV7-8, the J gene TRBJ2-1; D ambiguous. Germline loops: CDR1 SGHVS, CDR2 FQNEAQ. The ends were cut back, 3 bases at V and 2 bases at J, with 11 bases in the middle. The CDR3 length is 15 residues. The CDR3 DNA reads TGTGCCAGCAGCTTGCCAGGTGCCACCTACAATGAGCAGTTCTTC. Encoded protein: CASSLPGATYNEQFF.

This clonotype was picked up a small number of times. This chain joins TRBV20-1 and TRBJ2-5, with D perhaps TRBD1 (7 bases). Trimming took off 3 bases at V and 7 bases at J, with 27 bases between the two ends. CDR1 and CDR2 from the germline V gene are DFQATT and SNEGSKA (reference sequence). This CDR3 comprises 17 residues. The DNA of the CDR3 is TGCAGTGCTAGGAAGACAGGGCGTATCGGATCCGGGGGGACCCAGTACTTC. Amino acid sequence: CSARKTGRIGSGGTQYF.

The genes are TRBV7-9 and TRBJ2-2; 9 positions match TRBD1. The CDR3 spans 14 residues. The V gene's germline CDR1 is SEHNR and CDR2 FQNEAQ (reference sequence). V dropped 5 bases and J dropped 7; count of bases not matched to a gene: 5. For the CDR3, the DNA is TGTGCCAGCAGCCCGGGACAGGGAATCGGGGAGCTGTTTTTT. This codes for CASSPGQGIGELFF.

The rearrangement links TRBV24-1 to TRBJ2-5; D is possibly TRBD2 (7 bases). Trimming removed 2 bases at V and 11 bases at J, with 20 bases between. This CDR3 is 15 amino acids long. Germline CDR1 is KGHDR and CDR2 is SFDVKD. DNA for the CDR3: TGTGCCACCAGTGATTGGGGGGGGGCCTACAATGAGCAGTACTTC. The encoded protein is CATSDWGGAYNEQYF.

The rearrangement links TRBV2 to TRBJ2-3, with TRBD2 matching over 10 bases. With V trimmed by 4 bases and J by 5 bases, 9 bases remained unmatched. The length of the CDR3 is 16 residues. Germline CDR1 SNHLY, CDR2 FYNNEI. DNA of the CDR3: TGTGCCAGCAGTGTCGGGGCTAGCGGGAGTCAAGATACGCAGTATTTT. It codes for CASSVGASGSQDTQYF.

The chain couples TRBV4-2 to TRBJ1-5; 7 nucleotides agree with TRBD1. Germline V gives CDR1 LGHNA, CDR2 YNFKEQ. V lost 3 bases and J lost 5; bases outside the gene matches: 10. CDR3 length: 16 amino acids. CDR3 nucleotide sequence: TGTGCCAGCAGCCACAAATATGACAGGGAGGATCAGCCCCAGCATTTT. It is translated as CASSHKYDREDQPQHF.

The V gene is TRBV24-1, the J gene TRBJ2-5; D is unclear. Germline CDR1 is KGHDR and CDR2 is SFDVKD. Trimming cost V 5 bases and J 1 base, with 4 bases left between them. The CDR3 extends over 12 amino acids. In DNA, the CDR3 is TGTGCCACCAGTGGATCCCAAGAGACCCAGTACTTC. Its translation: CATSGSQETQYF.

Comments on this clonotype: A much larger clone lies one base from this, so it may be a read error. CDR3 amino acids: CSVDGFINEQYF. The CDR3 DNA sequence: TGCAGCGTTGATGGGTTTATCAATGAGCAGTACTTC. This chain uses TRBV29-1 with TRBJ2-7; D is ambiguous. V gave up 3 bases and J gave up 7 bases, with 13 bases separating them. Germline CDR1 SQVTM, CDR2 ANQGSEA. CDR3 length equals 12 residues.

The gene calls are TRBV2 and TRBJ1-1; D may be TRBD1 (6 bases). The CDR3 covers 15 residues. The germline V gene encodes CDR1 SNHLY and CDR2 FYNNEI. Trimming took 5 bases from V and 2 from J, leaving 15 bases between them. As DNA, the CDR3 is TGTGCCAGCAGTTTTACGACAGGACTTAACACTGAAGCTTTCTTT. It is translated as CASSFTTGLNTEAFF. The full variable domain, rest sourced from reference TRBV2 and TRBJ1-1, is EPEVTQTPSHQVTQMGQEVILRCVPISNHLYFYWYRQILGQKVEFLVSFYNNEISEKSEIFDDQFSVERPDGSNFTLKIRSTKLEDSAMYFCASSFTTGLNTEAFFGQGTRLTVV.

The chain has TRBV21-1 and TRBJ2-6. TRBV21-1 is a known pseudogene. The CDR3 is 20 residues long. CDR3 DNA: TGTGCCAGCAGCAGAGGCCGGCGTCAGAGTCAAGGCTCTGGGGCCAACGTCCTGACTTTC. As protein: CASSRGRRQSQGSGANVLTF.

The chain combines TRBV7-9 with TRBJ1-2; 8 bases match TRBD1. CDR1 is SEHNR and CDR2 is FQNEAQ in the germline V gene (reference sequence). Trimming removed 1 base from V and 10 bases from J; junction bases left unmatched: 5. The CDR3 sequence is 13 residues long. The chain's CDR3 is CASSLGTGKNYTF. The CDR3 DNA reads TGTGCCAGCAGCTTAGGGACAGGGAAAAACTACACCTTC.

Regarding this clonotype: This may arise from a read error, as a much more abundant clone is one base away. The CDR3 sequence: CSVGDRGCGYTF. The CDR3 DNA is TGCAGCGTTGGAGACAGGGGCTGTGGCTACACCTTC. The chain is built from TRBV29-1 and TRBJ1-2; 8 nucleotides align to TRBD1. This CDR3 contains 12 residues. The V gene end was trimmed by 4 bases and the J gene end by 7 bases; junction bases not matched to a gene: 5. Germline CDR1 is SQVTM and CDR2 is ANQGSEA.

This chain joins TRBV12-3 or TRBV12-4 and TRBJ1-5; D remains unclear. V was clipped by 4 bases and J by 3 bases, with 13 bases between them. This CDR3 comprises 15 residues. CDR3 in amino acids: CASSSRPDPNQPQHF. The CDR3 region has the DNA TGTGCCAGCAGTTCTAGACCCGACCCCAATCAGCCCCAGCATTTT.

Only a few counts were recorded for this clonotype. The chain joins TRBV20-1 to TRBJ1-4; D may be TRBD1 (5 bases). Trimming removed 3 bases at V and 2 bases at J, with 7 bases between. The germline CDR1 and CDR2 sequences are DFQATT and SNEGSKA (reference sequence). The CDR3 has 13 amino acids. CDR3 bases: TGCAGTGCTAGCTCAGGGACTAATGAAAAACTGTTTTTT. Protein sequence: CSASSGTNEKLFF.

The chain couples TRBV4-2 to TRBJ1-4, with TRBD1 as a possible D gene (6 bases). Germline-derived CDR1 and CDR2 are LGHNA and YNFKEQ. V lost 0 bases, J lost 7 bases, and 18 bases lay in between. This CDR3 contains 17 residues. In nucleotides, the CDR3 is TGTGCCAGCAGCCAAGATCCGTTGGGGCAGGGGAGTGAAAAACTGTTTTTT. This encodes CASSQDPLGQGSEKLFF.

This clonotype was recorded a few times. V gene TRBV20-1 combines with J gene TRBJ2-3, with unresolved D. CDR3 length: 13 amino acids. V lost 1 base, J lost 5 bases, and 10 bases lay in between. Germline values: CDR1 DFQATT, CDR2 SNEGSKA (reference sequence). Written as DNA, the CDR3 is TGCAGTGCTAGAGGTAGCTTAGAAGATACGCAGTATTTT. Translating gives CSARGSLEDTQYF.

This clonotype appeared many times. The rearrangement uses TRBV2 and TRBJ2-1; D ambiguous. This CDR3 spans 12 amino acids. Trimming stripped 2 bases from V and 3 bases from J, with 2 bases between. The germline V gene has CDR1 SNHLY and CDR2 FYNNEI. Written as DNA, the CDR3 is TGTGCCAGCAGTGAACTCTACAATGAGCAGTTCTTC. Translating gives CASSELYNEQFF.

This clonotype occurred many times. The chain carries TRBV9 and TRBJ2-7; perhaps TRBD1 as D (5 bases). The CDR3 has 14 amino acids. Deletions cut 4 bases from V and 2 bases from J, with 13 bases between. Germline CDR1 reads SGDLS; CDR2 reads YYNGEE. This CDR3 reads CASSPRTSTYEQYF. CDR3 nucleotides: TGTGCCAGCAGCCCCCGGACAAGCACCTACGAGCAGTACTTC.

This clonotype was seen repeatedly, ten times or more. The chain recombines TRBV20-1 with TRBJ2-7, with TRBD1 matching 8 bases. CDR3 length equals 13 residues. The V and J ends lost 7 bases and 2 bases, in that order; junction bases with no gene match: 7. CDR1 and CDR2 from the germline V gene are DFQATT and SNEGSKA (reference sequence). The chain's CDR3 is CSVRAGGTYEQYF. As DNA, the CDR3 is TGCAGTGTAAGGGCAGGGGGCACCTACGAGCAGTACTTC.